What follows are 27 T cell receptor beta chains derived from one specimen sequenced in a study of response to subunit inactivated influenza vaccine. TCRdb redid the calling of the RT-PCR reads with MiXCR, one entry per CDR3 protein. This table holds more than 400,000 distinct CDR3 sequences, 6.5% to 8% found once. Here the sequenced sample was PBMCs from blood, taken less than 30 months after vaccination. These receptors all come from a man aged 50 to 75 who received an inactivated influenza vaccine.

Here the CDR3 DNA reads TGTGCCAGCAGCGTAGGCGGCAGACCCTGGGGCTACACCTTC. This sequence encodes CASSVGGRPWGYTF. The chain recombines TRBV9 with TRBJ1-2, with D unresolved. From germline, CDR1 is SGDLS and CDR2 YYNGEE. Trimming cost V 0 bases and J 8 bases, with 14 bases left between them. The CDR3 is 14 amino acids.

The chain links TRBV24-1 to TRBJ2-1; 10 nucleotides agree with TRBD2. V gave up 2 bases and J gave up 6 bases; unmatched junction bases: 6. The CDR3 runs 16 residues. CDR1 and CDR2 from the germline V gene are KGHDR and SFDVKD. CDR3 in amino acids: CATSDYVLAGANEQFF. CDR3 coding DNA: TGTGCCACCAGTGATTATGTCCTAGCGGGAGCCAATGAGCAGTTCTTC.

This clonotype was observed a handful of times. This chain's CDR3 is CATRGTVVYEQYF. CDR3 DNA sequence: TGTGCCACCAGAGGGACGGTAGTCTACGAGCAGTACTTC. The rearrangement joins TRBV10-3 to TRBJ2-7, with D tentatively TRBD1 or TRBD2 (5 bases each). The CDR3 runs 13 residues. V was cut by 10 bases and J by 3 bases, with 16 bases left in between. CDR1 and CDR2 from the germline V gene are ENHRY and SYGVKD.

This chain connects TRBV6-1 to TRBJ2-7, with 7 positions matching TRBD1. The CDR3 has 16 residues. Germline trimming cut 8 bases from V and 5 bases from J; bases unmatched to any gene: 18. Germline lookup yields CDR1 MNHNS and CDR2 SASEGT. The CDR3 spells CASDFLAGGSSNEQYF. The CDR3 DNA reads TGTGCCAGCGACTTCTTGGCAGGGGGATCTTCTAACGAGCAGTACTTC.

The genes are TRBV6-5 and TRBJ2-6, with no clear D. V dropped 2 bases and J dropped 0 bases, with 5 bases sitting between them. Looked up from germline, CDR1 is MNHEY and CDR2 is SVGAGI. CDR3 size: 15 residues. Written as DNA, the CDR3 is TGTGCCAGCAGTTACAGGGACTCTGGGGCCAACGTCCTGACTTTC. Its protein product is CASSYRDSGANVLTF.

In this sample, this clonotype turned up many times. The chain uses TRBV5-5 and TRBJ2-2, with 8 positions matching TRBD1. The germline V gene has CDR1 SGHKS and CDR2 YYEKEE (reference sequence). V trimming: 4 bases; J trimming: 1 base; junction bases outside the gene matches: 6. This CDR3 has 16 amino acids. CDR3 sequence reads: CASSTGQALNTGELFF. CDR3 bases: TGTGCCAGCAGCACGGGACAGGCACTGAACACCGGGGAGCTGTTTTTT.

This clonotype showed up just a few times. The chain recombines TRBV7-6 with TRBJ2-2; D call uncertain. Germline assignment: CDR1 SGHVS and CDR2 FNYEAQ. Deletions cut 2 bases from V and 5 bases from J, with 15 bases between. CDR3 length: 16 residues. CDR3 region: CASSLKAQVPTGELFF. The CDR3 DNA reads as TGTGCCAGCAGCTTAAAAGCCCAGGTCCCGACCGGGGAGCTGTTTTTT.

In this sample, this clonotype turned up many times. The chain has TRBV5-1 and TRBJ2-3; TRBD2 might be the D (5 bases). The CDR3 totals 13 residues. Trimming cost V 0 bases and J 6 bases, with 8 bases left between them. Per germline, CDR1 SGHRS and CDR2 YFSETQ. DNA of the CDR3: TGCGCCAGCAGCTTGGGTGGACTGGATACGCAGTATTTT. It encodes CASSLGGLDTQYF.

Many counts were recorded for this clonotype. The V and J genes are TRBV29-1 and TRBJ1-2; TRBD1 matches 7 bases. There are 15 residues in the CDR3. Per the germline V gene, CDR1 is SQVTM and CDR2 is ANQGSEA. The junction had 10 bases not matched to a gene; V was cut back by 6 bases and J by 0 bases. The CDR3 protein is CSVDHGTESNYGYTF. DNA of the CDR3: TGCAGCGTGGACCACGGGACAGAGTCTAACTATGGCTACACCTTC. The full variable domain, its missing parts supplied by reference TRBV29-1 and TRBJ1-2, is SAVISQKPSRDICQRGTSLTIQCQVDSQVTMMFWYRQQPGQSLTLIATANQGSEATYESGFVIDKFPISRPNLTFSTLTVSNMSPEDSSIYLCSVDHGTESNYGYTFGSGTRLTVV.

Note on this clonotype: Germline is not matched at one junction end, which may reflect a read error. V and J are TRBV27 and TRBJ2-3; TRBD1 agrees at 7 bases. The CDR3 is 15 residues long. The V gene's germline CDR1 is MNHEY and CDR2 SMNVEV (reference sequence). CDR3 sequence: CASKAGTVPTDMQYF. CDR3 nucleotides: TGTGCCAGCAAAGCCGGGACAGTTCCCACAGATATGCAGTATTTT.

In its sample, this clonotype was seen many times. The rearrangement links TRBV18 to TRBJ2-3, with D perhaps assigned TRBD1 or TRBD2 (5 bases each). From germline, CDR1 is KGHSH and CDR2 LQKENI. Trimming removed 2 bases from V and 4 bases from J, with 13 bases in between. CDR3 size: 15 residues. CDR3 DNA sequence: TGTGCCAGCTCACCAAAACTGGGACGTTCAGATACGCAGTATTTT. Encoded protein: CASSPKLGRSDTQYF.

At least ten counts were recorded for this clonotype. The genes are TRBV5-1 and TRBJ2-5; no clear D gene. The V end was cut by 0 bases, the J end by 7 bases, with 10 bases between. The CDR3 contains 13 residues. CDR1 is SGHRS, CDR2 YFSETQ, per germline. CDR3 amino acids: CASSLDSLGTQYF. DNA of the CDR3: TGCGCCAGCAGCTTGGACAGCTTGGGGACCCAGTACTTC.

This clonotype has only a few counts. The chain has TRBV21-1 and TRBJ2-7; no DNA check was done on the table's D call, TRBD1. TRBV21-1 is a pseudogene. There are 15 residues in the CDR3. The DNA of the CDR3 is TGTGCCAGCAGCAAAGGGGCGGGGGGCGCCTACGAGCAGTACTTC. Amino acids: CASSKGAGGAYEQYF.

In its sample, this clonotype was seen many times. The chain has TRBV12-3 or TRBV12-4 and TRBJ1-1; D might be TRBD1 (5 bases). V dropped 5 bases and J dropped 1 base, with 11 bases sitting between them. The CDR3 extends over 14 amino acids. Written as DNA, the CDR3 is TGTGCCAGCAGTATGGGGCAAAAGAACACTGAAGCTTTCTTT. Its protein is CASSMGQKNTEAFF.

The chain has TRBV7-9 and TRBJ1-4; D possibly corresponds to TRBD1 (6 bases). Per germline, CDR1 SEHNR and CDR2 FQNEAQ (reference sequence). Trimming took 5 bases from V and 4 from J, leaving 11 bases between them. The CDR3 is 14 residues long. CDR3 in amino acids: CASSRTELNEKLFF. Written as DNA, the CDR3 is TGTGCCAGCAGCAGGACAGAACTTAATGAAAAACTGTTTTTT.

The chain joins TRBV20-1 to TRBJ2-7; D gene unclear. Germline V lookup: CDR1 DFQATT, CDR2 SNEGSKA (reference sequence). V was shortened by 2 bases and J by 4 bases, with 6 bases between the two germline ends. This CDR3 comprises 11 residues. The CDR3 DNA follows: TGCAGTGCTAGAAAGGATTACGAGCAGTACTTC. Translated, it gives CSARKDYEQYF.

V usage is TRBV5-1 and J usage is TRBJ1-2, with 9 bases lining up with TRBD1. The CDR3 length is 16 residues. The germline V gene encodes CDR1 SGHRS and CDR2 YFSETQ. V was pared by 0 bases and J by 5 bases, with 8 bases of the junction left unmatched. CDR3 DNA: TGCGCCAGCAGCTTGGGACAGGGGGGCTCCTATTATGGCTACACCTTC. Translation gives CASSLGQGGSYYGYTF.

This clonotype was found a few times. The J gene is TRBJ2-5, the V gene TRBV20-1, with 8 bases matching TRBD1. Losses at the gene ends were 8 bases for V and 5 bases for J; bases not matched to a gene: 13. The germline V gene has CDR1 DFQATT and CDR2 SNEGSKA (reference sequence). The CDR3 covers 14 residues. The DNA for the CDR3 is TGCAGTCAAGAGACAGGGGCCCCAGGGGAGACCCAGTACTTC. The encoded protein is CSQETGAPGETQYF.

This clonotype has just a few counts. The chain recombines TRBV24-1 with TRBJ2-3, with D possibly TRBD1 on 5 matching bases. V dropped 4 bases and J dropped 1 base, with 17 bases sitting between them. The CDR3 contains 17 residues. CDR1 KGHDR and CDR2 SFDVKD come from the germline V gene. CDR3 protein: CATSEPRTGAGTDTQYF. CDR3 in DNA: TGTGCCACCAGTGAACCCCGTACAGGAGCAGGCACAGATACGCAGTATTTT.

This clonotype came up once. V and J are TRBV6-6 and TRBJ2-1, with D possibly matching TRBD2 (6 bases). Germline lookup yields CDR1 MNHNY and CDR2 SVGAGI (reference sequence). The CDR3 spans 14 residues. V was trimmed by 5 bases and J by 6 bases, leaving 14 bases between them. The CDR3 loop reads CASSEPETSNEQFF. CDR3 sequence (DNA): TGTGCCAGCAGTGAGCCCGAGACTAGCAATGAGCAGTTCTTC.

This rearrangement joins TRBV20-1 to TRBJ1-1; D possibly corresponds to TRBD1 (5 bases). The CDR3 spans 15 residues. Germline V lookup: CDR1 DFQATT, CDR2 SNEGSKA (reference sequence). V was trimmed by 3 bases and J by 4 bases, leaving 18 bases between them. Written as DNA, the CDR3 is TGCAGTGCTAGCGCCGCCAGGAGGGGTTTCACTGAAGCTTTCTTT. Amino acid sequence: CSASAARRGFTEAFF.

This clonotype was seen many times. The V and J genes are TRBV28 and TRBJ2-3; 7 nucleotides line up with TRBD2. The CDR3 is made up of 14 amino acids. V was clipped by 6 bases and J by 2 bases; unmatched bases: 5. Germline V gene data show CDR1 as MDHEN and CDR2 as SYDVKM. CDR3 sequence: CASSLLAVTDTQYF. In DNA form, the CDR3 reads TGTGCCAGCAGCCTTCTAGCGGTCACAGATACGCAGTATTTT.

This clonotype was counted many times. This chain connects TRBV6-5 to TRBJ1-3; 7 bases are shared with TRBD1. Per germline, CDR1 MNHEY and CDR2 SVGAGI. Germline trimming cut 3 bases from V and 0 bases from J; bases unmatched to any gene: 2. This CDR3 has 15 amino acids. Here the CDR3 reads CASSYDRASGNTIYF. As DNA, the CDR3 is TGTGCCAGCAGTTATGACAGGGCCTCTGGAAACACCATATATTTT.

This rearrangement joins TRBV2 to TRBJ2-7, with 12 bases aligning to TRBD2. The CDR3 has 14 residues. Germline CDR1 and CDR2: SNHLY and FYNNEI. The J segment lost 6 bases and the V segment lost 10 bases, leaving 10 bases of the junction unmatched. In DNA, the CDR3 is TGTGCCACCGTCGGACTAGCGGGAACTGCCGAGCAGTACTTC. Its protein is CATVGLAGTAEQYF. Based on the CDR3 plus reference TRBV2 and TRBJ2-7, the full variable domain is EPEVTQTPSHQVTQMGQEVILRCVPISNHLYFYWYRQILGQKVEFLVSFYNNEISEKSEIFDDQFSVERPDGSNFTLKIRSTKLEDSAMYFCATVGLAGTAEQYFGPGTRLTVT.

This clonotype was detected only a few times. This rearrangement joins TRBV2 to TRBJ2-3; tentative D call: TRBD2 (6 bases). V was trimmed by 8 bases and J by 2 bases, leaving 17 bases between them. Germline CDR1 is SNHLY and CDR2 is FYNNEI. This CDR3 comprises 15 residues. The CDR3 loop is CASGKGLDTTDTQYF. CDR3 in DNA: TGTGCCAGCGGAAAGGGACTGGACACCACAGATACGCAGTATTTT.

Ten or more counts support this clonotype. The chain couples TRBV4-2 to TRBJ2-1; tentatively, D is TRBD1 or TRBD2 (5 bases each). The CDR3 loop spans 18 amino acids. Germline V gene data show CDR1 as LGHNA and CDR2 as YNFKEQ. V lost 3 bases and J lost 7, with 25 bases in between. As DNA, the CDR3 is TGTGCCAGCAGCCAGAGGGGCGCGGGCGAAAGGGTTGGGAATGAGCAGTTCTTC. Its protein product is CASSQRGAGERVGNEQFF.

This clonotype was observed a handful of times. V usage is TRBV10-3 and J usage is TRBJ2-2; possibly TRBD1 for D (6 bases). Germline CDR1 reads ENHRY; CDR2 reads SYGVKD. The CDR3 has 16 amino acids. V was cut by 4 bases and J by 4 bases, with 16 bases left in between. The DNA for the CDR3 is TGTGCCATCAGTGCGTACTTGACAGGTACCACCGGGGAGCTGTTTTTT. Translating gives CAISAYLTGTTGELFF.